This TCR beta chain was sequenced during a study of T cell responses to AZD1222 COVID-19 vaccine. Remarks on this clone: Antigen specificity is unknown.

Second-dose groups at about 4 or about 12 weeks were pooled. The trim removed 4 bases at V and 1 base at J, leaving 12 bases unmatched. CDR1 and CDR2 from the germline V gene are MNHNS and SASEGT. The CDR3 runs 17 residues. Study-wide results and limits: Only a handful of individuals given AZD1222 were seropositive at baseline. CD4 TCRs covered the whole spike, strongest at regions 160-218 and 743-854. Spike-specific TCR breadth rose after two AZD1222 doses, and depth rose as well.

The repertoire was sequenced with immunoSEQ multiplex PCR; TCRdb's copy has only in-frame clones and lacks some. The data hold fewer than 120,000 clones, with roughly 90% observed a single time. The input for sequencing was peripheral blood, taken 28 days after the second AZD1222 dose. The receptor comes from an adult who received the AZD1222 COVID-19 vaccine. The gene calls are TRBV6-1 and TRBJ1-1, with TRBD1 matching 7 bases. This chain's CDR3 is CASSVWQGVEWNTEAFF. The CDR3 DNA follows: TGTGCCAGCAGTGTTTGGCAGGGGGTGGAATGGAACACTGAAGCTTTCTTT.